The present T cell receptor beta chain was sequenced within a study of shared clonotypes between healthy human individuals. Study-level points and caveats: The small donor group covered limited genetic and exposure diversity.

Unsorted material relied on 85 million to 95 million PBMCs as the source of genomic DNA. Samples underwent the assay at deep level. In the original workflow: Junction-only sequences without quality scores were provided by ImmunoSEQ, so filtering was different. TCRdb's table, derived via immunoSEQ multiplex PCR, lists solely in-frame clones and lacks some. V and J calls and clone size come straight from that table; D and trimming were deduced from the DNA. Among more than 400,000 clones listed, approximately 84% were seen once. Germline-derived CDR1 and CDR2 are SGHRS and YFSETQ. There are 16 residues in the CDR3. V was cut by 1 base and J by 3 bases, with 13 bases left in between. As concerns this clone: The antigen is not known.

The chain has TRBV5-1 and TRBJ2-2; D might be TRBD1 or TRBD2, each matching 6 bases. The sample taken for sequencing was PBMCs. This TCR came from a woman between 40 and 55 years old in good health. Some clones in this sample may be carry-over from other donors' samples. The CDR3 is CASSLFTGGYTGELFF. The CDR3 DNA reads as TGCGCCAGCAGCTTGTTCACCGGGGGCTACACCGGGGAGCTGTTTTTT.